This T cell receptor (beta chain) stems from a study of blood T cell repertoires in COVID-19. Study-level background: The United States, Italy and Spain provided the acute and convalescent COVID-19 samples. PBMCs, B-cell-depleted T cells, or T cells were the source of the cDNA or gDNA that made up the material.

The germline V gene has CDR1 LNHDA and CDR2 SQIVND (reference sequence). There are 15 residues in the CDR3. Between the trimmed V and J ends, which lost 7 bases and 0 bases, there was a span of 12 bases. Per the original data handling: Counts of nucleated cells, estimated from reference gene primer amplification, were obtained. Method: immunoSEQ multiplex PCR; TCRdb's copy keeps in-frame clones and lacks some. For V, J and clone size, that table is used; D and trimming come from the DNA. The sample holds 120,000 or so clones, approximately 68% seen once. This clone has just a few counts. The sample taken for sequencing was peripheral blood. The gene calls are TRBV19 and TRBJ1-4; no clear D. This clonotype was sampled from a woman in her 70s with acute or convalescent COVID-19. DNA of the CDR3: TGTGCCAGTAAATCCGCACAGTCAACTAATGAAAAACTGTTTTTT. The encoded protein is CASKSAQSTNEKLFF.